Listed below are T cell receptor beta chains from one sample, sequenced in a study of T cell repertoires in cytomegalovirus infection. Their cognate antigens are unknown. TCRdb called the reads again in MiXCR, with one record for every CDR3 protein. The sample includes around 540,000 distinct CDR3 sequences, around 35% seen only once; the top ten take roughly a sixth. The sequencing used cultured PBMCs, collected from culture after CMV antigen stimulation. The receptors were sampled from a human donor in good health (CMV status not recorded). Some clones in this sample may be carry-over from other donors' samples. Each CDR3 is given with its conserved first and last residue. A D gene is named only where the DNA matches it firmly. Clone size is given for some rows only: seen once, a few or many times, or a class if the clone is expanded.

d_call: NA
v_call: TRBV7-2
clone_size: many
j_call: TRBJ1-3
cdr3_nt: TGTGCCAGCAGCTTTTCACTGACGGACACCATATATTTT
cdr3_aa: CASSFSLTDTIYF

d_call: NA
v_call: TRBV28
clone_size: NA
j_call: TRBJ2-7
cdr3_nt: TGTGCCAGCAGTTTATACCGGCGTCGCTCCTACGAGCAGTACTTC
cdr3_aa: CASSLYRRRSYEQYF

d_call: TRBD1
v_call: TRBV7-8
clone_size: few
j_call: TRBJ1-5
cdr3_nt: TGTGCCAGCAGCTTGGGGGACAGGGGGCTCAATCAGCCCCAGCATTTT
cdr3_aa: CASSLGDRGLNQPQHF

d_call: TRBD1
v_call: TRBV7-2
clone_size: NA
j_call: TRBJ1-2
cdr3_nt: TGTGCCAGCAGCTTGGGGACAGGACGGGCCGCGGATGGCTACACCTTC
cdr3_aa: CASSLGTGRAADGYTF

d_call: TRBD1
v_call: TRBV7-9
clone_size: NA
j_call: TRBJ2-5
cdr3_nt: TGTGCCAGCAGCTCGGACAGGCCCCAAGAGACCCAGTACTTC
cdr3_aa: CASSSDRPQETQYF

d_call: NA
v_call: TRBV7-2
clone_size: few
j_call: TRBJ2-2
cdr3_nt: TGTGCCAGCAGCCCCCCCGGGCGCGGGAACACCGGGGAGCTGTTTTTT
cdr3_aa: CASSPPGRGNTGELFF

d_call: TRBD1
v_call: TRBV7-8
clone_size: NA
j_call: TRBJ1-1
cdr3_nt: TGTGCCAGCAGCCCCCGGGAGGGGGCTATTGAAGCTTTCTTT
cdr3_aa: CASSPREGAIEAFF

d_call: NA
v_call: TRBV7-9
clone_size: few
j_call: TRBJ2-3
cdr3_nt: TGTGCCAGCAGCTTAGGCACCCATGGAGATACGCAGTATTTT
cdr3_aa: CASSLGTHGDTQYF

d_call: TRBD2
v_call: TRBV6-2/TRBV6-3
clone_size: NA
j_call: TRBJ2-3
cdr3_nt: TGTGCCAGCAGTTCCCCTCTGTTGGCTAGCGGGAGCACAGATACGCAGTATTTT
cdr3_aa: CASSSPLLASGSTDTQYF

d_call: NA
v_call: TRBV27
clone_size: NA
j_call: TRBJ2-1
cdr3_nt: TGTGCCAGCAGTCGTTCGGTTAATGAGCAGTTCTTC
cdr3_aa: CASSRSVNEQFF

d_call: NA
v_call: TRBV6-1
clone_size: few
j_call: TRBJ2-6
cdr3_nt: TGTGCCAGCAGCCGAGGCAGAAACGGGGTGGCGGCAGCTGGGGCCAACGTCCTGACTTTC
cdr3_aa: CASSRGRNGVAAAGANVLTF

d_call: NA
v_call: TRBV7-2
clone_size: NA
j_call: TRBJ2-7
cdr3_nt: TGTGCCAGCAGCTTAGCCCCGGGACAATCCTACGAGCAGTACTTC
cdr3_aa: CASSLAPGQSYEQYF

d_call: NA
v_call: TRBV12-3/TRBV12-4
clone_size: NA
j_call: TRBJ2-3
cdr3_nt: TGTGCCAGCAGTGTCGGGACTGGAGATACGCAGTATTTT
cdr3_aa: CASSVGTGDTQYF

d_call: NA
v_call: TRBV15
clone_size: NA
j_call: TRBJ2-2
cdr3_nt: TGTGCCACCAGCAGAGAGGCAGTCGGGGAGCTGTTTTTT
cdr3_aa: CATSREAVGELFF

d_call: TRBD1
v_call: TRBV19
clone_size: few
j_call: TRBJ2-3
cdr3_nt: TGTGCCAGTAGTGAGGCCGGGACAGGCTTTAATACGCAGTATTTT
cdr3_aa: CASSEAGTGFNTQYF

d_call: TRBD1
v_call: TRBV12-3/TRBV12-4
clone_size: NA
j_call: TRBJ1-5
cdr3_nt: TGTGCCAGCAGACCGACACTGGACAGGGGAATACAGCCCCAGCATTTT
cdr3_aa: CASRPTLDRGIQPQHF

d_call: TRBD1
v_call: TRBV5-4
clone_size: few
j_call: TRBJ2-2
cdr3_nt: TGTGCCAGCAGCTTGAGGGGGCGCCACACCGGGGAGCTGTTTTTT
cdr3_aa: CASSLRGRHTGELFF

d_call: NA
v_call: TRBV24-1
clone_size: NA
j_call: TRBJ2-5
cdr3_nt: TGTGCCACCAGTGATCCCCGGGCCGCAAAAGAGACCCAGTACTTC
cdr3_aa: CATSDPRAAKETQYF

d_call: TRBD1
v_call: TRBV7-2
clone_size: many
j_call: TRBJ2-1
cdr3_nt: TGTGCCAGCAGCCCCAGGGGGCTTCTCGCCGGTGAGCAGTTCTTC
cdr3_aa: CASSPRGLLAGEQFF

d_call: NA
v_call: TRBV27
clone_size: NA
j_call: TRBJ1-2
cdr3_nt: TGTGCCAGCAGTTTATTGGGGCGCGGGAACTATGGCTACACCTTC
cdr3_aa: CASSLLGRGNYGYTF

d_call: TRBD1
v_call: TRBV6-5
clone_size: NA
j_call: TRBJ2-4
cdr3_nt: TGTGCCAGCAGTTTGACAGGGGGCACTGACATTCAGTACTTC
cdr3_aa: CASSLTGGTDIQYF

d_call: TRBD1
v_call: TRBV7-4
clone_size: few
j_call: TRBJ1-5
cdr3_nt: TGTGCCAGCACGATATTCACCTCACGCGGCCTTACAGGGGAATGCAATCAGCCCCAGCATTTT
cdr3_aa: CASTIFTSRGLTGECNQPQHF

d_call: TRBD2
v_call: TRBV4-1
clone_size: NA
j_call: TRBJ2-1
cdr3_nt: TGCGCCAGCAGCCAAGATCTACGGAGCGGGGCCCTCAATGAGCAGTTCTTC
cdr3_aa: CASSQDLRSGALNEQFF

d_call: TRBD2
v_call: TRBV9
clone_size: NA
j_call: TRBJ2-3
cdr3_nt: TGTGCCAGCAGCGTAGCTCGAGAGCGGGGGAGCACAGATACGCAGTATTTT
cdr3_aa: CASSVARERGSTDTQYF

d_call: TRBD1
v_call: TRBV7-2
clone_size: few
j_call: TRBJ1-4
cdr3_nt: TGTGCCAGCAGCTTTACAGGGGTGGGCGCATGGAATGAAAAACTGTTTTTT
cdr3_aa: CASSFTGVGAWNEKLFF

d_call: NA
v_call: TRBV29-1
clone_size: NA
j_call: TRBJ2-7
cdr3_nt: TGCAGCGTTGAACTTCGGCAGAAGAGCTCCTACGAGCAGTACTTC
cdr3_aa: CSVELRQKSSYEQYF

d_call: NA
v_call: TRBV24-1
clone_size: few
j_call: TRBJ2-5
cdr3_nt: TGTGCCACCAGTGAGGGGGCCCAAGAGACCCAGTACTTC
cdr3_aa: CATSEGAQETQYF

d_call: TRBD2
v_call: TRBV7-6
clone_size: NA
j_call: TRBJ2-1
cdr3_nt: TGTGCCAGTACTAGGGGACTAGCGGGTGATGAGCAGTTCTTC
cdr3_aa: CASTRGLAGDEQFF

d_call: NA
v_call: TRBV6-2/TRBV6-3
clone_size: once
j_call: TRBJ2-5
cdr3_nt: TGTGCCAGCAGCGAAACAGGTTTTGAGACCCAGTACTTC
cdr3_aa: CASSETGFETQYF

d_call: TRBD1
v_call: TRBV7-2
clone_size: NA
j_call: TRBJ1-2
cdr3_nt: TGTGCCAGCAGCCCAAGCCGGGACAGGGGGTTTCCTTATGGCTACACCTTC
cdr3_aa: CASSPSRDRGFPYGYTF

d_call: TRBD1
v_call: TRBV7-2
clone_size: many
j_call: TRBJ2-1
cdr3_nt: TGTGCCAGCAGCCGTGGACAGGGGGCATCCAATGAGCAGTTCTTC
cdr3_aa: CASSRGQGASNEQFF

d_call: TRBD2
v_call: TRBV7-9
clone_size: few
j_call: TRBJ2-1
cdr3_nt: TGTGCCAGCAGCCCCGCGGGAGACAATGAGCAGTTCTTC
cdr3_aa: CASSPAGDNEQFF

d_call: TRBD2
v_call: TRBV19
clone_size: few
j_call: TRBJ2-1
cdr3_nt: TGTGCCAGTAGCAAACCCCTGACTAGCGGGGGCAATGAGCAGTTCTTC
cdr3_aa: CASSKPLTSGGNEQFF

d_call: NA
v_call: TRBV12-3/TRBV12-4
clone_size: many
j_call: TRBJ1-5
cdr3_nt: TGTGCCAGCAGCTTAAGTGGGGGCAATCAGCCCCAGCATTTT
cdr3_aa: CASSLSGGNQPQHF

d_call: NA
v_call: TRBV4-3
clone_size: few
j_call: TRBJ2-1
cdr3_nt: TGCGCCAGCAGCCAAGCGGGCCTTTTCTCCTACAATGAGCAGTTCTTC
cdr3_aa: CASSQAGLFSYNEQFF

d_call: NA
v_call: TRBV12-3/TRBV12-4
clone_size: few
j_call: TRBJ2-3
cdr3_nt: TGTGCCAGCAGCCCTAGACTAGATGGGACGCAGTATTTT
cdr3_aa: CASSPRLDGTQYF

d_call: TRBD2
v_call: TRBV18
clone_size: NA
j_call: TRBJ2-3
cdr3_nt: TGTGCCAGCTCACCCCCCGGGACTACCAGCACAGATACGCAGTATTTT
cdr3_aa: CASSPPGTTSTDTQYF

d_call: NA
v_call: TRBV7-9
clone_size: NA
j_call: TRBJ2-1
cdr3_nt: TGTGCCAGCAAGCTTACTTTACACAATGAGCAGTTCTTC
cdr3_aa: CASKLTLHNEQFF

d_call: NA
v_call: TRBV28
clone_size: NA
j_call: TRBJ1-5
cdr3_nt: TGTGCCAGCAATGGAGGGGTTGGGAGCAATCAGCCCCAGCATTTT
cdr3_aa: CASNGGVGSNQPQHF

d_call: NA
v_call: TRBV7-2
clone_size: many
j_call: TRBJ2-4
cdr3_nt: TGTGCCAGCAGCTTAGACGGGAGAGGAAACATTCAGTACTTC
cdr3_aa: CASSLDGRGNIQYF